This TCR beta chain comes out of a study of T cell responses to AZD1222 COVID-19 vaccine. Points from the study as a whole: Recipients of two AZD1222 doses showed rising Spike-specific TCR breadth and depth. Repertoires were obtained solely post-peak T cell response. Among the donors, most were white British and more were female, and clonal diversity was possibly underestimated.

CDR3 length: 13 residues. V lost 3 bases, J lost 2 bases, and 8 bases lay in between. Germline CDR1 and CDR2: SGHNT and YYREEE (reference sequence). Libraries were prepared by immunoSEQ multiplex PCR; TCRdb keeps only in-frame clonotypes and omits some of them. The table shows 150,000 or so clones, with under 95% occurring only once. Concerning this clone itself: The antigen is undetermined.

V gene TRBV5-4 combines with J gene TRBJ2-5; D is unresolved. This receptor was obtained from an adult who received the AZD1222 COVID-19 vaccine. The sample in question was peripheral blood, obtained 28 days after the second AZD1222 dose. CDR3 nucleotides: TGTGCCAGCAGCTCCGGACCACAAGAGACCCAGTACTTC. Residues: CASSSGPQETQYF.